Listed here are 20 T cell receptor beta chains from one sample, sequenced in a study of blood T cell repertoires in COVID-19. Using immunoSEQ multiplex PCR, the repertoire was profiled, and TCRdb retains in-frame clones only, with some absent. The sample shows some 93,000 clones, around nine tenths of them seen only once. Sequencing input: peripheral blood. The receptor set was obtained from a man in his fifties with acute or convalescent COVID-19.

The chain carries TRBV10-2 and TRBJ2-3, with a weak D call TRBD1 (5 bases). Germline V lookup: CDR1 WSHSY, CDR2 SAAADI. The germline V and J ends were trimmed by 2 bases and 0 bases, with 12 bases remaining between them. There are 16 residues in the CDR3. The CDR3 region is CASSESRGTSTDTQYF. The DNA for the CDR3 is TGCGCCAGCAGTGAGAGTAGGGGTACAAGCACAGATACGCAGTATTTT.

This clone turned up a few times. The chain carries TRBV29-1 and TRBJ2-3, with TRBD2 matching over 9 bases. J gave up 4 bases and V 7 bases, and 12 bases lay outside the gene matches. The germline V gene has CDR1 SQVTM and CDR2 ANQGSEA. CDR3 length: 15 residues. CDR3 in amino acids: CSAPSSGSLADTQYF. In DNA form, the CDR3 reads TGCAGCGCCCCTAGTAGCGGGAGTTTGGCAGATACGCAGTATTTT.

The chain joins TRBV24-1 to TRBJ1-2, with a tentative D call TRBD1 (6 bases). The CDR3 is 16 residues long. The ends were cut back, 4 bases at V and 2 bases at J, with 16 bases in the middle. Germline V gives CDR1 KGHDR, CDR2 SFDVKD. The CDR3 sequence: CATSESGGAANYGYTF. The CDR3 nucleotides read TGTGCCACCAGTGAATCGGGGGGGGCCGCCAACTATGGCTACACCTTC.

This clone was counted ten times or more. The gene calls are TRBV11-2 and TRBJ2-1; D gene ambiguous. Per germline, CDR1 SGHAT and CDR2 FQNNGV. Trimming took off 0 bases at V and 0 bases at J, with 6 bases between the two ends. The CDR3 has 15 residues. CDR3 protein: CASSLDLLSYNEQFF. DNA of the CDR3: TGTGCCAGCAGCTTAGATCTCCTCTCCTACAATGAGCAGTTCTTC.

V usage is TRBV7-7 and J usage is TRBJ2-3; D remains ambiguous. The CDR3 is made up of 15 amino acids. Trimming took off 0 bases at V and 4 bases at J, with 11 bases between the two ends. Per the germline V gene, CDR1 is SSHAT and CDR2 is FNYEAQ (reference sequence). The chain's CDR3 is CASSLAVGGADTQYF. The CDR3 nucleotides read TGTGCCAGCAGCTTAGCCGTTGGCGGAGCAGATACGCAGTATTTT.

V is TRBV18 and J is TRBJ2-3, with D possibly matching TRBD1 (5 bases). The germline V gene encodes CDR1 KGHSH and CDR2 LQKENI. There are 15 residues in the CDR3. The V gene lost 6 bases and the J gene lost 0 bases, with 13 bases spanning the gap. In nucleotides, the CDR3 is TGTGCCAGCTCGGGGCGGCGCGCTAGCACAGATACGCAGTATTTT. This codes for CASSGRRASTDTQYF.

DNA for the CDR3: TGTGCCAGCAGCCCAACCGGGACAGGGGGCTACTATGGCTACACCTTC. As protein: CASSPTGTGGYYGYTF. The chain has TRBV7-9 and TRBJ1-2; 12 nucleotides match TRBD1. Germline values: CDR1 SEHNR, CDR2 FQNEAQ (reference sequence). V shed 5 bases, J shed 3 bases, and the junction held 7 bases outside the gene matches. The CDR3 length is 16 residues.

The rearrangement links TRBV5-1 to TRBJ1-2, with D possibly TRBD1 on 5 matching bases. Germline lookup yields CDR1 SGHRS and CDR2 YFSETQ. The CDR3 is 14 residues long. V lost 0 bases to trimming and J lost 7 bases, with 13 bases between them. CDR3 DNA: TGCGCCAGCAGCTTGGAAGGATGGGGCTCTGGCTACACCTTC. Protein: CASSLEGWGSGYTF.

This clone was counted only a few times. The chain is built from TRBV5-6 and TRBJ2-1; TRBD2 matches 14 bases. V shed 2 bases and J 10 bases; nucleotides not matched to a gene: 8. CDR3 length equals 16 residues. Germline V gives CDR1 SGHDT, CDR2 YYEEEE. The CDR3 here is CASSFFGTSGSEEQFF. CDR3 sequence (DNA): TGTGCCAGCAGCTTCTTTGGGACTAGCGGGAGCGAGGAGCAGTTCTTC.

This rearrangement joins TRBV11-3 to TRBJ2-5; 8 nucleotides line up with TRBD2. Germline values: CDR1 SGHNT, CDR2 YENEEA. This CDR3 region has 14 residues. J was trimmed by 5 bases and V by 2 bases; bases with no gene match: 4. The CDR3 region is CASSLTGGGETQYF. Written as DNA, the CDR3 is TGTGCCAGCAGCTTAACGGGAGGGGGTGAGACCCAGTACTTC.

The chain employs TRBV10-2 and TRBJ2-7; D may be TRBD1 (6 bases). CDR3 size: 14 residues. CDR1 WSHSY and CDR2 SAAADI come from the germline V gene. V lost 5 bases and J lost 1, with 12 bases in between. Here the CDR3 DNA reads TGCGCCAGCAGTCCAGACAGGCCTTCCTACGAGCAGTACTTC. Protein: CASSPDRPSYEQYF.

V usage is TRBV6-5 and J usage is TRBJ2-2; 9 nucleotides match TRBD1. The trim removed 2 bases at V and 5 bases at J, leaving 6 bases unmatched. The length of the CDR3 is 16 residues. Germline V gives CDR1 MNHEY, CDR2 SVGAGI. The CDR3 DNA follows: TGTGCCAGCAGTTACACCGGGACAGGGAATACCGGGGAGCTGTTTTTT. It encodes CASSYTGTGNTGELFF.

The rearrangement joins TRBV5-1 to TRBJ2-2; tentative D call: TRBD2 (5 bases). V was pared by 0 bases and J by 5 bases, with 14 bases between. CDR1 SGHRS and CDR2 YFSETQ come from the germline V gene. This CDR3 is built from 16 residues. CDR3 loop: CASSLGGASRTGELFF. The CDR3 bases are TGCGCCAGCAGCTTGGGGGGAGCCAGTAGAACCGGGGAGCTGTTTTTT.

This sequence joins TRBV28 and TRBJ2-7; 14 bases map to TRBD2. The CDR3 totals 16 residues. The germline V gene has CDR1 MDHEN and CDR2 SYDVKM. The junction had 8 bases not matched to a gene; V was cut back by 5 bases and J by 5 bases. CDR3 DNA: TGTGCCAGCAGTGACGGGGGGACTAGCGGGAGAGACGAGCAGTACTTC. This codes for CASSDGGTSGRDEQYF.

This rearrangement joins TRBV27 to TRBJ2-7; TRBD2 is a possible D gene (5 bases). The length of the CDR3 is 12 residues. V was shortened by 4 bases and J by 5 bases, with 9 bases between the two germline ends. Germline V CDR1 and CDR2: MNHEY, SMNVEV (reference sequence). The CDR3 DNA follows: TGTGCCAGCAGTTCCCCGGGGAACGAGCAGTACTTC. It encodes CASSSPGNEQYF.

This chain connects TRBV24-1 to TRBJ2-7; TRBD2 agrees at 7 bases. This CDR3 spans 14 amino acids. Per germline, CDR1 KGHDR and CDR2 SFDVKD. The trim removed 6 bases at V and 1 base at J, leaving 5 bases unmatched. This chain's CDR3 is CATSPGGGSYEQYF. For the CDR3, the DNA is TGTGCCACCAGTCCCGGCGGGGGATCCTACGAGCAGTACTTC.

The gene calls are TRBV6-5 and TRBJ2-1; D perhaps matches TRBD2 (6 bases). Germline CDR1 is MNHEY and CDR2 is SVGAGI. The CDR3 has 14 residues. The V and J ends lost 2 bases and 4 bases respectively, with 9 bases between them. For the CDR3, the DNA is TGTGCCAGCAGTTACGGAGGGGTTTACAATGAGCAGTTCTTC. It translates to CASSYGGVYNEQFF.

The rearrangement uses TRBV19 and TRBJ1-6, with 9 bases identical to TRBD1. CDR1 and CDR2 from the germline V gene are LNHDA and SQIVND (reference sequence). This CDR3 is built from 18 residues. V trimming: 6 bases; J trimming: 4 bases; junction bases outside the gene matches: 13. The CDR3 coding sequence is TGTGCCAGTAGCCCGGACAGGGGCCGAGGCGATTATAATTCACCCCTCCACTTT. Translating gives CASSPDRGRGDYNSPLHF.

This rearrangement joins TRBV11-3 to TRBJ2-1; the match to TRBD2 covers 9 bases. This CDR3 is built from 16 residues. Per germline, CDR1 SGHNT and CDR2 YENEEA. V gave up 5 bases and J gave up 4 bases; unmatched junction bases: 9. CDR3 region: CASSPLGLAGYNEQFF. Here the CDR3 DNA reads TGTGCCAGCAGCCCCCTGGGGCTAGCGGGGTACAATGAGCAGTTCTTC.

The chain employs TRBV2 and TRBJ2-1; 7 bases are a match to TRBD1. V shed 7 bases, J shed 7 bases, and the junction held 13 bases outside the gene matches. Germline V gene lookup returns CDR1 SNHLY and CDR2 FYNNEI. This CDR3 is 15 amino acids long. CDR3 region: CASNFIRGSSNEQFF. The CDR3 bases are TGTGCCAGCAATTTTATCAGGGGGAGCTCAAATGAGCAGTTCTTC.